Listed here is a single T cell receptor beta chain. Its antigen is still unknown. No much larger clonotype is one base removed from it; base qualities were not supplied. From the cysteine up to the phenylalanine, the CDR3 has a length of 15 residues. The entry retains the CDR3 DNA only, 45 bases that are in frame from base 1. At the junction V is shortened by 4 bases and J by 3 bases, with 13 bases in between. CDR1 and CDR2 are read off the germline V gene as SGHAT and FQNNGV. The data originate from a study of blood T cell repertoires in COVID-19 (dated by TCRdb to about 2020). Background on the whole study: Collaborator samples came from the United States, Italy and Spain and covered acute and convalescent phases of COVID-19. The prospective study material was composed of cDNA or gDNA derived from T cells, B-cell-depleted T cells, or PBMCs. Deeply sampled blood TCRbeta repertoires from subjects exposed to, actively infected with, or recovered from COVID-19 were included in the dataset. The repertoires were released in a freely available public database intended as a resource for research on the immune response to SARS-CoV-2. Samples came from the ongoing ImmuneRACE study (first 160 participants) plus 1,254 subjects from 6 global collaborators. The sample metadata nearly always contained a de-identified subject ID, COVID-19 status, age in years and sex. Where HLA class I and class II types were available, the types were taken from metadata supplied by the sample provider, not from assay-based typing.

Overall results and qualifications from the work: How much clinical and demographic metadata was included differed by source and by participant, and the metadata was provided uncurated.

Participants in the prospective study were aged 18 to 89 years, lived in about two dozen United States geographic areas, and enrolled through a virtual design. Cohort assignment in the prospective study relied on participant-reported clinical history from a screening survey and a study questionnaire. Recovered participants in ImmuneRACE Cohort 3 were defined by two consecutive negative NP/OP PCR tests, clearance by a healthcare professional, or resolution of symptoms. Mobile phlebotomists in the prospective study collected whole blood, serum and a nasopharyngeal or oropharyngeal swab from every participant. Over a roughly 2-month period, participants in the prospective study had the option of providing additional blood draws and questionnaires. Before DNA extraction, prospective study blood samples were shipped either frozen or at room temperature. The immunoSEQ Assay, a bias-controlled multiplex PCR, was used to amplify TCRbeta CDR3 regions from genomic DNA. The original methods were these. The number of nucleated cells in each sample was estimated by amplification of reference gene primers within the assay. To quantify the absolute abundance of each unique TCRbeta CDR3 rearrangement, sequence reads were collapsed and filtered. Productive Simpson clonality was computed per sample as the square root of Simpson's diversity index over productive rearrangements. TCRdb limited this immuneACCESS table to in-frame rearrangements with V and J called. A share of clones is missing; checked studies link under half to unresolved V genes, and the rest is unexplained. That table furnishes V, J and clone size, whereas the DNA furnished D and trimming. The table for this sample lists about 130,000 clones; 75% to 90% of them were counted only once. The ten largest account for around 2.3% of the sample.

Specimen: PBMCs or T cells enriched from blood (not recorded which). The clonotype was recovered from a woman between 50 and 59 years old who had recovered from COVID-19. This chain joins TRBV11-2 to TRBJ2-1; tentative D gene TRBD1, with 6 bases matching. The nucleotide sequence reads TGTGCCAGCAGCTCTGAAGGACAGTTCTACAATGAGCAGTTCTTC. The resulting protein is CASSSEGQFYNEQFF.